This T cell receptor beta chain was documented in a study of T-cell reconstitution after alpha-beta-depleted transplantation in children. This clonotype was seen a few times. Its antigen is undetermined. Study-wide findings and caveats: Counts and diversity of T cells one year after transplant came mostly from newly produced T cells. Expanded clones from the graft, numbering several hundred, reportedly supplied alpha-beta T cells about two months after transplant.

The library targeted TCRbeta and was prepared with unique molecular identifiers. Via MiXCR, TCRdb re-called the PCR reads, giving one row per CDR3 protein. The sample lists around 230,000 distinct CDR3 sequences, under 20% occurring once. The CDR3 extends over 12 amino acids. Trimming shortened V by 5 bases and J by 7 bases, and 12 bases separated the two germline ends. The clonotype originates from a male patient between 2 and 15 years old who had a stem cell transplant for acute lymphoblastic leukemia, so the T cells may come from the graft donor. This sequence joins TRBV12-3 or TRBV12-4 and TRBJ2-7; the D gene is possibly TRBD1 (5 bases). Here the sequenced sample was PBMCs, mostly from graft donor cells, taken 360 days after TCRalphabeta/CD19-depleted stem cell transplant. The CDR3 coding sequence is TGTGCCAGCAGTCCAACCTACAGGGAGCAGTACTTC. Encoded protein: CASSPTYREQYF.